A selection of T cell receptor beta chains follows, all from one sample in a study of identical twins. Via MiXCR, TCRdb re-called the 5' RACE reads, giving one row per CDR3 protein. The table includes about 450,000 distinct CDR3 sequences, 15% to 20% detected once. The specimen was naive T cells sorted from blood. Every receptor here comes from a man aged 50 to 60 in good health. CDR3s include the opening cysteine and the closing phenylalanine or tryptophan. D genes are given only for firm matches. A clone size is listed for some rows: how often the clone was seen (once, few, many), or a class if it is expanded.

abundance: NA
j_gene: TRBJ2-5
d_gene: TRBD2
v_gene: TRBV20-1
CDR3nt: TGCAGTGCTAGACAACCGGGACTAAAAGAGACCCAGTACTTC
CDR3aa: CSARQPGLKETQYF

abundance: many
j_gene: TRBJ1-1
d_gene: NA
v_gene: TRBV4-3
CDR3nt: TGCGCCAGCAGCCAAGATTCATGGGGGGGCACTGAAGCTTTCTTT
CDR3aa: CASSQDSWGGTEAFF

abundance: NA
j_gene: TRBJ1-1
d_gene: NA
v_gene: TRBV4-2
CDR3nt: TGTGCCAGCAGTCCAGCGGGGGGGCCCACTGAAGCTTTCTTT
CDR3aa: CASSPAGGPTEAFF

abundance: many
j_gene: TRBJ2-5
d_gene: NA
v_gene: TRBV10-3
CDR3nt: TGTGCCATCAGTGAGTCAACTCCAGAGACCCAGTACTTC
CDR3aa: CAISESTPETQYF

abundance: few
j_gene: TRBJ2-7
d_gene: TRBD1
v_gene: TRBV5-1
CDR3nt: TGCGCCAGCAGACTTTCCGGGGGGACAGGGACCTACGAGCAGTACTTC
CDR3aa: CASRLSGGTGTYEQYF

abundance: NA
j_gene: TRBJ2-1
d_gene: NA
v_gene: TRBV18
CDR3nt: TGTGCCAGCTCACCGTCCCAGAGTACCCACTCCTACAATGAGCAGTTCTTC
CDR3aa: CASSPSQSTHSYNEQFF

abundance: NA
j_gene: TRBJ1-5
d_gene: TRBD1
v_gene: TRBV6-1
CDR3nt: TGTGCCAGCAGTGACCCAGGACAGGGGAAAAATCAGCCCCAGCATTTT
CDR3aa: CASSDPGQGKNQPQHF

abundance: few
j_gene: TRBJ1-2
d_gene: TRBD1
v_gene: TRBV10-3
CDR3nt: TGTGCCATCAGTGAGTCTACGACAGGGGCTAATGGCTACACCTTC
CDR3aa: CAISESTTGANGYTF

abundance: many
j_gene: TRBJ2-7
d_gene: NA
v_gene: TRBV11-2
CDR3nt: TGTGCCAGCAGCCTTACATCGGACGGAAACTCCTACGAGCAGTACTTC
CDR3aa: CASSLTSDGNSYEQYF

abundance: few
j_gene: TRBJ2-7
d_gene: TRBD2
v_gene: TRBV20-1
CDR3nt: TGCAGTGCTAATGCGGGAGGGCCCTACGAGCAGTACTTC
CDR3aa: CSANAGGPYEQYF

abundance: many
j_gene: TRBJ2-4
d_gene: NA
v_gene: TRBV28
CDR3nt: TGTGCCAGCAGTGCGCAGATAGCCAAAAACATTCAGTACTTC
CDR3aa: CASSAQIAKNIQYF

abundance: NA
j_gene: TRBJ2-6
d_gene: TRBD1
v_gene: TRBV5-1
CDR3nt: TGCGCCAGCAGCTTGGAACGGGACAGGACCTTCTCTGGGGCCAACGTCCTGACTTTC
CDR3aa: CASSLERDRTFSGANVLTF

abundance: few
j_gene: TRBJ1-2
d_gene: TRBD1
v_gene: TRBV7-2
CDR3nt: TGTGCCAGCAGCTTATCGGCAGGGGGCTGGTATGGCTACACCTTC
CDR3aa: CASSLSAGGWYGYTF

abundance: NA
j_gene: TRBJ2-5
d_gene: NA
v_gene: TRBV20-1
CDR3nt: TGCAGTGCTAGAAGTCAGCTCCAAGAGACCCAGTACTTC
CDR3aa: CSARSQLQETQYF

abundance: NA
j_gene: TRBJ2-7
d_gene: NA
v_gene: TRBV6-1
CDR3nt: TGTGCCAGCAGTGTTGATAGGGAGTACGAGCAGTACTTC
CDR3aa: CASSVDREYEQYF

abundance: NA
j_gene: TRBJ1-5
d_gene: NA
v_gene: TRBV6-6
CDR3nt: TGTGCCAGCAGAGGACGGGAGAATCAGCCCCAGCATTTT
CDR3aa: CASRGRENQPQHF

abundance: few
j_gene: TRBJ2-7
d_gene: NA
v_gene: TRBV20-1
CDR3nt: TGCAGTGCTAGAGGGGGTTCGGCCTACGAGCAGTACTTC
CDR3aa: CSARGGSAYEQYF

abundance: many
j_gene: TRBJ2-5
d_gene: NA
v_gene: TRBV7-8
CDR3nt: TGTGCCAGCAGCCAGGGACGGATATTCCAAGAGACCCAGTACTTC
CDR3aa: CASSQGRIFQETQYF

abundance: NA
j_gene: TRBJ2-7
d_gene: NA
v_gene: TRBV7-9
CDR3nt: TGTGCCAGCAGCCCCGATGGGCCCGAGCAGTACTTC
CDR3aa: CASSPDGPEQYF

abundance: few
j_gene: TRBJ2-7
d_gene: NA
v_gene: TRBV7-2
CDR3nt: TGTGCCAGCAGCTCAGGCAGTCGTTTTCCGTTAAACTTC
CDR3aa: CASSSGSRFPLNF

abundance: NA
j_gene: TRBJ2-1
d_gene: TRBD2
v_gene: TRBV5-1
CDR3nt: TGCGCCAGCAGCTTGCGGACTAGCGGGGGAAACAATGAGCAGTTCTTC
CDR3aa: CASSLRTSGGNNEQFF

abundance: many
j_gene: TRBJ2-2
d_gene: NA
v_gene: TRBV12-3/TRBV12-4
CDR3nt: TGTGCCAGCAGGCCGGACCGCGTCCAGGCCGGGGAGCTGTTTTTT
CDR3aa: CASRPDRVQAGELFF

abundance: many
j_gene: TRBJ1-2
d_gene: NA
v_gene: TRBV7-9
CDR3nt: TGTGCCAGCATCTCCTTGGGTTCAGTCTATGGCTACACCTTC
CDR3aa: CASISLGSVYGYTF